This TCR beta chain was identified in a study of T cells in narcolepsy. In the study overall: Donors had narcolepsy type 1 or type 2, or were healthy controls. Findings and caveats of the study: In some patient and control memory CD4+ samples, autoreactive clones were absent.

Profiled with immunoSEQ multiplex PCR; TCRdb holds only in-frame clones, not every one. The table records about 33,000 clones, 85% to 90% of them present only once. This clone turned up a few times. The antigen remains undetermined. This CDR3 has 14 residues. With 5 bases removed from V and 5 bases from J, the gap between germline ends came to 15 bases. Germline V gives CDR1 SGHTA, CDR2 FQGNSA. The sequence was collected from a human donor with narcolepsy. The V gene is TRBV7-2, the J gene TRBJ2-5; the D gene is possibly TRBD1 (5 bases). Sequencing was done on a sample of CD45RA- memory CD4+ T cells from PBMCs. The CDR3 protein is CASSRQIVGETQYF. The CDR3 DNA reads TGTGCCAGCAGCCGACAGATCGTCGGGGAGACCCAGTACTTC.